The 10 T cell receptor beta chains presented below share a single source sample, sequenced in a study of T-cell reconstitution after alpha-beta-depleted transplantation in children. For TCRbeta, the library was prepared with unique molecular identifiers. MiXCR was run by TCRdb on the PCR reads, yielding one entry per CDR3 protein. The sample includes about 6,100 distinct CDR3 sequences, 16% of them seen just once. The source was PBMCs, collected before TCRalphabeta/CD19-depleted stem cell transplant. These receptors all stem from a boy between 2 and 10 years old with acute lymphoblastic leukemia, due to receive a stem cell transplant.

The V call is TRBV6-5, the J call TRBJ2-4, with 9 bases matching TRBD1. Unmatched junction bases numbered 5, after V lost 2 bases and J lost 9 bases. Germline CDR1 reads MNHEY; CDR2 reads SVGAGI. CDR3 length: 14 residues. As DNA, the CDR3 is TGTGCCAGCAGTTACGACTTGGGACAGGGCATTCAGTACTTC. Encoded protein: CASSYDLGQGIQYF.

This clonotype was detected ten times or more. The V call is TRBV7-9, the J call TRBJ1-2; 7 bases align to TRBD1. This CDR3 is built from 14 residues. The J segment lost 8 bases and the V segment lost 5 bases, leaving 11 bases of the junction unmatched. CDR1 SEHNR and CDR2 FQNEAQ come from the germline V gene (reference sequence). The CDR3 DNA sequence: TGTGCCAGCAGCCCTCTTCAGGGGGTTGAAGGCTACACCTTC. It is translated as CASSPLQGVEGYTF.

This clonotype was counted ten times or more. V usage is TRBV20-1 and J usage is TRBJ1-5, with 7 bases fitting TRBD1. V lost 5 bases and J lost 6; bases outside the gene matches: 7. The germline CDR1 and CDR2 sequences are DFQATT and SNEGSKA (reference sequence). The CDR3 length is 13 residues. The CDR3 loop is CSASDREVQPQHF. Written as DNA, the CDR3 is TGCAGTGCTTCCGACAGGGAGGTTCAGCCCCAGCATTTT.

In its sample, this clonotype is medium-sized (0.01 to 0.1%). The chain uses TRBV11-2 and TRBJ1-2; D gene ambiguous. V lost 4 bases and J lost 4, with 10 bases in between. CDR3 length: 13 amino acids. The germline gives CDR1 SGHAT, CDR2 FQNNGV. The DNA for the CDR3 is TGTGCCAGCAGCTCCCCGGAGGGCTATGGCTACACCTTC. Translation: CASSSPEGYGYTF.

This clonotype is categorized as medium-sized. J is TRBJ1-2 and V is TRBV12-3 or TRBV12-4; D perhaps matches TRBD1 (5 bases). Trimming stripped 0 bases from V and 4 bases from J, with 15 bases between. The CDR3 is 16 residues long. The CDR3 loop reads CASSLAGGTTGYGYTF. DNA for the CDR3: TGTGCCAGCAGTTTAGCGGGGGGGACTACTGGCTATGGCTACACCTTC.

Judged by abundance, this clonotype is medium-sized. The rearrangement joins TRBV7-6 to TRBJ2-7, with 12 bases matching TRBD1. This CDR3 contains 17 residues. Germline loops: CDR1 SGHVS, CDR2 FNYEAQ. V lost 5 bases to trimming and J lost 2 bases; unmatched junction nucleotides: 10. The CDR3 sequence is CASSASGTGGAPYEQYF. The CDR3 DNA follows: TGTGCCAGCAGCGCCTCCGGGACAGGGGGCGCTCCCTACGAGCAGTACTTC.

This clonotype was seen ten or more times. This chain joins TRBV7-2 and TRBJ2-2; either TRBD1 or TRBD2 may fit D (5 bases each). Trimming removed 0 bases at V and 4 bases at J, with 12 bases between. The CDR3 length is 16 residues. Germline assignment: CDR1 SGHTA and CDR2 FQGNSA. Here the CDR3 reads CASSLAPPGPTGELFF. CDR3 nucleotide sequence: TGTGCCAGCAGCTTAGCACCCCCGGGGCCCACCGGGGAGCTGTTTTTT. Full variable domain (missing parts from reference TRBV7-2 and TRBJ2-2): GAGVSQSPSNKVTEKGKDVELRCDPISGHTALYWYRQSLGQGLEFLIYFQGNSAPDKSGLPSDRFSAERTGGSVSTLTIQRTQQEDSAVYLCASSLAPPGPTGELFFGEGSRLTVL.

Remarks on this clonotype: Mismatch with germline at one junction end may stem from a read error. The chain joins TRBV3-1 to TRBJ2-7; 12 nucleotides line up with TRBD2. Germline V CDR1 and CDR2: LGHDT, YNNKEL (reference sequence). The CDR3 covers 19 residues. DNA of the CDR3: TGTGCCTGCAGCCAAGGCGGAGGGACTAGCGGGTCCCACTCCTACGAGCAGTACTTC. Its translation: CACSQGGGTSGSHSYEQYF.

By share, this clonotype counts as medium-sized. The chain combines TRBV20-1 with TRBJ1-2; TRBD1 matches 9 bases. This CDR3 contains 14 residues. Germline lookup yields CDR1 DFQATT and CDR2 SNEGSKA (reference sequence). The ends lost 6 bases at V and 2 bases at J; junction bases unmatched: 7. The DNA for the CDR3 is TGCAGTGCAAGCCACAGGGGGCAGAACTATGGCTACACCTTC. Translation: CSASHRGQNYGYTF.

By sample fraction, this clonotype is medium-sized. The chain couples TRBV28 to TRBJ1-6, with a tentative D call TRBD1 (5 bases). V was cut by 2 bases and J by 6 bases, with 11 bases left in between. This CDR3 has 15 amino acids. CDR1 MDHEN and CDR2 SYDVKM come from the germline V gene. As DNA, the CDR3 is TGTGCCAGCAGTTTAAGGGCAGGGAGTAATTCACCCCTCCACTTT. Translated, it gives CASSLRAGSNSPLHF.